This record covers a single T cell receptor (beta chain). Its antigen is unknown. This sequence may be a read error, since a much larger clone differs from it by one base. The unsorted libraries were produced from 2 million PBMCs held at -80 C. The data derive from a study of neurological immune-mediated disorders. Study-wide results and caveats: In HTLV-1-associated myelopathy, TCR clonal expansion was greatest, whereas multiple sclerosis had the least, falling below healthy controls. It was the repertoires of 18 of 34 multiple sclerosis patients that phylogenetic grouping placed in one related-CDR3 cluster, which is a possible signature.

The cDNA was generated by 5'RACE with 10-nucleotide random UMIs. TCRdb independently ran MiXCR on the 5' RACE reads; one entry per CDR3 protein. The sample includes roughly 25,000 distinct CDR3 sequences, about 2.5% of them seen just once. The V end was cut by 2 bases, the J end by 8 bases, with 9 bases between. The V gene's germline CDR1 is DFQATT and CDR2 SNEGSKA (reference sequence). The CDR3 has 11 residues. Sequencing used PBMCs. The chain couples TRBV20-1 to TRBJ1-1; D may be TRBD1 (5 bases). The TCR originated in a woman aged 50 to 60 with multiple sclerosis. CDR3 sequence: CSARWGKEAFF. CDR3 sequence (DNA): TGCAGTGCTAGATGGGGGAAAGAAGCTTTCTTT.